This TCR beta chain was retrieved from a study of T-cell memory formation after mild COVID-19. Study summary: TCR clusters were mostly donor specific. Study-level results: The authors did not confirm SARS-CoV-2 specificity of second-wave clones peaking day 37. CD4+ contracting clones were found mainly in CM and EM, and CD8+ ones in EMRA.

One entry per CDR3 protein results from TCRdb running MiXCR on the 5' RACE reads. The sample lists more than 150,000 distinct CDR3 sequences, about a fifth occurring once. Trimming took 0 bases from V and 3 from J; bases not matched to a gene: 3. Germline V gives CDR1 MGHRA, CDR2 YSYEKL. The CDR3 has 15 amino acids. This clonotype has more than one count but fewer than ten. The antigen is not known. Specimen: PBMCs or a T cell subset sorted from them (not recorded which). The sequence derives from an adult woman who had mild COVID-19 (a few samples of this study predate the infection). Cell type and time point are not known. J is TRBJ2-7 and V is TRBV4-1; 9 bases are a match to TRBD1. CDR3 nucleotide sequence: TGCGCCAGCAGCCAAGACGGGACAGGGCTCTACGAGCAGTACTTC. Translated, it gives CASSQDGTGLYEQYF.